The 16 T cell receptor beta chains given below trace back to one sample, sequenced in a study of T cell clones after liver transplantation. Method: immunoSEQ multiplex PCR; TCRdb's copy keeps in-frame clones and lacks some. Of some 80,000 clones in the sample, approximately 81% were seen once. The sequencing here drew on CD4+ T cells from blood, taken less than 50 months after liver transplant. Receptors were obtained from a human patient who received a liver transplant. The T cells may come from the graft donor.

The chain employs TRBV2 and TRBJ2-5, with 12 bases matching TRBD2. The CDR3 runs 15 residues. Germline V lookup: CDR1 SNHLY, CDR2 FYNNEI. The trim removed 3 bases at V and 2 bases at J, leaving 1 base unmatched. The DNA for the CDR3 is TGTGCCAGCAGTGAGCTAGCGGGGGGGCAAGAGACCCAGTACTTC. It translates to CASSELAGGQETQYF. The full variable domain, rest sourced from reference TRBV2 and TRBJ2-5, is EPEVTQTPSHQVTQMGQEVILRCVPISNHLYFYWYRQILGQKVEFLVSFYNNEISEKSEIFDDQFSVERPDGSNFTLKIRSTKLEDSAMYFCASSELAGGQETQYFGPGTRLLVL.

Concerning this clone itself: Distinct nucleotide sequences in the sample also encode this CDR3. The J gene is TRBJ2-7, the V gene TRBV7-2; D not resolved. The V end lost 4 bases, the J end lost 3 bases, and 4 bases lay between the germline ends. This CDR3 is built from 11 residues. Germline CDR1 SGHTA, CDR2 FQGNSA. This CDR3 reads CASSSYYEQYF. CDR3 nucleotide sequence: TGTGCCAGCAGCTCCTACTACGAGCAGTACTTC.

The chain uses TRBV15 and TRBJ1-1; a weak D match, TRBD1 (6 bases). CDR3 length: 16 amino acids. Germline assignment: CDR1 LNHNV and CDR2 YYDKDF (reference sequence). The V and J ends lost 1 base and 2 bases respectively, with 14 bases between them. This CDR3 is CATSRGTGTPNTEAFF. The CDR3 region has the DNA TGTGCCACCAGCAGAGGTACCGGGACACCAAACACTGAAGCTTTCTTT.

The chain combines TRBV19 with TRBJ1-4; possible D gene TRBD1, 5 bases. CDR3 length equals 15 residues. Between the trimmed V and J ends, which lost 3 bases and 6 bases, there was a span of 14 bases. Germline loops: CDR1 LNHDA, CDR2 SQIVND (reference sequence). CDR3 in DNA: TGTGCCAGTAGTATCCTAGGGACGACGGATGAAAAACTGTTTTTT. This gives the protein CASSILGTTDEKLFF.

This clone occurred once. The CDR3 reads CASSTSTPPNEQFF. CDR3 in DNA: TGTGCCAGCTCGACTAGCACACCCCCCAATGAGCAGTTCTTC. This rearrangement joins TRBV7-2 to TRBJ2-1; 7 nucleotides align to TRBD2. V trimming: 8 bases; J trimming: 6 bases; junction bases outside the gene matches: 10. The CDR3 length is 14 residues. CDR1 SGHTA and CDR2 FQGNSA come from the germline V gene.

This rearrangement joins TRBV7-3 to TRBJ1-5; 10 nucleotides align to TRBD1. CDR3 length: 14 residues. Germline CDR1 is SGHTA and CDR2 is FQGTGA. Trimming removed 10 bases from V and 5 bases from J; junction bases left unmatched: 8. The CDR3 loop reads CATLRGTGDQPQHF. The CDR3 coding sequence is TGTGCCACCCTGAGGGGGACAGGGGATCAGCCCCAGCATTTT.

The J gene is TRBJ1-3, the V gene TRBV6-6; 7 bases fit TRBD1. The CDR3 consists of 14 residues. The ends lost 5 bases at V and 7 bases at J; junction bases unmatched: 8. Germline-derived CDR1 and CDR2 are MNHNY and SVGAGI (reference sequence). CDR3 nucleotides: TGTGCCAGCAGTGCCGGGACAGCGGGGAACACCATATATTTT. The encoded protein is CASSAGTAGNTIYF.

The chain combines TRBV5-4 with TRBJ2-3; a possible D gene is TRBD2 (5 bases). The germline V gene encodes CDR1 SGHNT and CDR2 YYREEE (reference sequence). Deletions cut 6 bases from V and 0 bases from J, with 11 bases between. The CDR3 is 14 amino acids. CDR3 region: CASKLPGSTDTQYF. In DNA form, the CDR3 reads TGTGCCAGCAAGCTTCCGGGGAGCACAGATACGCAGTATTTT.

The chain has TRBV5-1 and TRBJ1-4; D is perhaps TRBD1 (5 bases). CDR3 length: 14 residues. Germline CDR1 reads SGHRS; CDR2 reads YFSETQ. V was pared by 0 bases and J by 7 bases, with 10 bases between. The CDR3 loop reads CASSLGRAGEKLFF. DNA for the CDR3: TGCGCCAGCAGCTTGGGCAGGGCGGGTGAAAAACTGTTTTTT.

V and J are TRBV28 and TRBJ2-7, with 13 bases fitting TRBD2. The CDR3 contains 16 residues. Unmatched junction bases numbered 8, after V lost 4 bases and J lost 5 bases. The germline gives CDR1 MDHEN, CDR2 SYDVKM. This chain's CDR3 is CASSSLGTSGIHEQYF. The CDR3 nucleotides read TGTGCCAGCAGTTCCCTGGGGACTAGCGGGATCCACGAGCAGTACTTC.

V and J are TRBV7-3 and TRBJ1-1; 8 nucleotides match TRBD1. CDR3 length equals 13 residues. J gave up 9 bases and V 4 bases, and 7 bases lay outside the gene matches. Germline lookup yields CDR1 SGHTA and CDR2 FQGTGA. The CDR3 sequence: CASSYQRTGKAFF. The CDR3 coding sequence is TGTGCCAGCAGCTATCAGCGGACAGGGAAAGCTTTCTTT. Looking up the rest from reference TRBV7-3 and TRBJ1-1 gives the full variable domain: GAGVSQTPSNKVTEKGKYVELRCDPISGHTALYWYRQSLGQGPEFLIYFQGTGAADDSGLPNDRFFAVRPEGSVSTLKIQRTERGDSAVYLCASSYQRTGKAFFGQGTRLTVV.

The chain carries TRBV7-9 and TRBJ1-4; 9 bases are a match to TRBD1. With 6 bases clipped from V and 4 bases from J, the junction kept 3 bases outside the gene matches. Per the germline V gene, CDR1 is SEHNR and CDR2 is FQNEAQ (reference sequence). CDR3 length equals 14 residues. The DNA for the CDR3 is TGTGCCAGCAGATGGGACAGGGATAATGAAAAACTGTTTTTT. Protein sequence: CASRWDRDNEKLFF.

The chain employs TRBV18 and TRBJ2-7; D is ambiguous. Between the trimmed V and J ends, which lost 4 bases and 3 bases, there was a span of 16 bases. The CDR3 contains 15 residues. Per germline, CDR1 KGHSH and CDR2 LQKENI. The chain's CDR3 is CASSLGSTGDYEQYF. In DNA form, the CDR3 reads TGTGCCAGCTCACTGGGCTCAACGGGCGACTACGAGCAGTACTTC.

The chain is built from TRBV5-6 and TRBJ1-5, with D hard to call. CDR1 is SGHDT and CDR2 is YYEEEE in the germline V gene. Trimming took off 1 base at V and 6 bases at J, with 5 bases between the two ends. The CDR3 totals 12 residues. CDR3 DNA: TGTGCCAGCAGCTTGTTGTCTCAGCCCCAGCATTTT. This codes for CASSLLSQPQHF.

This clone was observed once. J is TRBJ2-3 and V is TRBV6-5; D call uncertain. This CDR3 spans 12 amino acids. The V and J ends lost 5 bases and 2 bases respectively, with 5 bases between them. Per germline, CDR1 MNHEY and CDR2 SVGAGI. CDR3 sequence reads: CASSPDTDTQYF. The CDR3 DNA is TGTGCCAGCAGTCCTGACACAGATACGCAGTATTTT.

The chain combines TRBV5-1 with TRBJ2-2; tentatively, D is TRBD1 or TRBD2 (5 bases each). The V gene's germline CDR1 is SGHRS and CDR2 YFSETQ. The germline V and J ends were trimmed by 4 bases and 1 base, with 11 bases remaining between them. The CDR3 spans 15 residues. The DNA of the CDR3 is TGCGCCAGCAGCCCCGGGACGGGGAACACCGGGGAGCTGTTTTTT. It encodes CASSPGTGNTGELFF.